Listed below are T cell receptor beta chains from one sample, sequenced in a study of T cells after yellow fever vaccination. Via MiXCR, TCRdb re-called the 5' RACE reads, giving one row per CDR3 protein. The sample holds some 150,000 distinct CDR3 sequences, roughly 9.6% seen once. Sample: CD8+ T cells sorted from PBMCs, taken 15 days after the yellow fever booster vaccination. Receptors were obtained from a man between 18 and 29 years old who received the YFV17D yellow fever vaccine. The conserved cysteine and the conserved F or W are not part of the CDR3 here.

V: TRBV7-9; J: TRBJ2-5; CDR3: ASSFAQGDQETQY
V: TRBV6-1; J: TRBJ2-2; CDR3: ASSEVGGELF
V: TRBV4-1; J: TRBJ2-1; CDR3: ASSLPAGRHQQF
V: TRBV6-2/TRBV6-3; J: TRBJ2-1; CDR3: ASGHRTGAYNEQF
V: TRBV6-5; J: TRBJ2-7; CDR3: ASSYVAGYEQY
V: TRBV6-2/TRBV6-3; J: TRBJ1-1; CDR3: ASKYAGLGTEAF
V: TRBV7-8; J: TRBJ2-6; CDR3: ASSLSRTGYNSGANVLT
V: TRBV7-2; J: TRBJ1-2; CDR3: ASSLDLGDILGANYGYT
V: TRBV27; J: TRBJ1-1; CDR3: ASSLQGRYTEAF
V: TRBV6-1; J: TRBJ2-7; CDR3: ASSDPTGGYYEQY
V: TRBV7-9; J: TRBJ1-2; CDR3: ASSLFREGHVGYT
V: TRBV12-5; J: TRBJ2-7; CDR3: ASGLAPGRGSYEQY
V: TRBV12-3/TRBV12-4; J: TRBJ2-1; CDR3: ASSLYYGVSYNEQF
V: TRBV11-2; J: TRBJ1-1; CDR3: ASSLKDGNTEAF
V: TRBV20-1; J: TRBJ1-5; CDR3: SARYRNTHQPQH
V: TRBV6-2/TRBV6-3; J: TRBJ2-5; CDR3: ASSYAGLAGQETQY
V: TRBV3-1; J: TRBJ2-1; CDR3: ASSSVPSGGSNEQF
V: TRBV2; J: TRBJ2-5; CDR3: ASREGGLRETQY
V: TRBV5-4; J: TRBJ2-7; CDR3: ASSLTGTASYEQY
V: TRBV28; J: TRBJ2-2; CDR3: ASSSPSGELF
V: TRBV5-1; J: TRBJ2-7; CDR3: ASSLEVGTPYEQY
V: TRBV9; J: TRBJ2-3; CDR3: ASSVATSGGAGRTDTQY
V: TRBV7-9; J: TRBJ2-5; CDR3: ASSSRDRGHQETQY
V: TRBV2; J: TRBJ2-1; CDR3: ASGPGQGYNEQF
V: TRBV12-3/TRBV12-4; J: TRBJ2-5; CDR3: ASTADRGDSY
V: TRBV25-1; J: TRBJ2-1; CDR3: ASSDLLAGHWNEQF
V: TRBV6-1; J: TRBJ1-2; CDR3: ATETPTSGYT
V: TRBV11-2; J: TRBJ1-4; CDR3: ASSFGTGVTNEKLF
V: TRBV4-1; J: TRBJ2-6; CDR3: ASSPATGQGVSGANVLT
V: TRBV29-1; J: TRBJ1-1; CDR3: SAATATTEAF
V: TRBV4-2; J: TRBJ2-7; CDR3: ASSPTGQGSYEQY
V: TRBV6-2/TRBV6-3; J: TRBJ2-1; CDR3: ASTMVAAGNEQF
V: TRBV7-6; J: TRBJ2-2; CDR3: ASSLAAAGNTGELF
V: TRBV5-4; J: TRBJ1-6; CDR3: ASSSRETNSPLH
V: TRBV9; J: TRBJ2-1; CDR3: ASSVETGRGDEQF
V: TRBV7-9; J: TRBJ2-7; CDR3: ASSPPNSDEQY
V: TRBV5-1; J: TRBJ1-1; CDR3: ASSRTDTEAF
V: TRBV7-2; J: TRBJ1-1; CDR3: ASSLKGYAMNTEAF
V: TRBV13; J: TRBJ2-2; CDR3: ASSLARQGHTGELF
V: TRBV12-3/TRBV12-4; J: TRBJ2-2; CDR3: ASSSGQTGELF
V: TRBV7-9; J: TRBJ1-2; CDR3: ASSFLGPFSGYT
V: TRBV4-1; J: TRBJ1-1; CDR3: ASSQDGSTGSITEAF
V: TRBV4-3; J: TRBJ2-6; CDR3: ASSQETQGTGANVLT
V: TRBV7-6; J: TRBJ1-2; CDR3: ASSRGMGLAENGYT
V: TRBV7-6; J: TRBJ1-1; CDR3: ASSLEGTMNTEAF
V: TRBV5-5; J: TRBJ2-7; CDR3: ASSRQQNPQDEQY
V: TRBV28; J: TRBJ1-4; CDR3: ASSLLQDNEKLF
V: TRBV15; J: TRBJ1-1; CDR3: ATSREAGPEAF
V: TRBV28; J: TRBJ2-3; CDR3: ASGKAGGQDTQY
V: TRBV4-3; J: TRBJ2-1; CDR3: ASSQDAGPYNEQF
V: TRBV7-9; J: TRBJ1-2; CDR3: ASSETFRTGRELYYT
V: TRBV6-5; J: TRBJ2-1; CDR3: ASSIVRGEEQF